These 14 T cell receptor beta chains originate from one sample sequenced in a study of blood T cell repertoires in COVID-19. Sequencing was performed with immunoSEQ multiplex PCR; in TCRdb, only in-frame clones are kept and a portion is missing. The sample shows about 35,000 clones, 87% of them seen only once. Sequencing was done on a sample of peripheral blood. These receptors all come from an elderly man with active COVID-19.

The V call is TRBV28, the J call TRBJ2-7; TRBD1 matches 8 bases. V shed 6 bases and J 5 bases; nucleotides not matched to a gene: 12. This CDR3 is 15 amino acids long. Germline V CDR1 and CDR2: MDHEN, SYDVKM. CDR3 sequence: CASRFRGQVWDEQYF. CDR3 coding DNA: TGTGCCAGCAGGTTCCGGGGACAGGTGTGGGACGAGCAGTACTTC.

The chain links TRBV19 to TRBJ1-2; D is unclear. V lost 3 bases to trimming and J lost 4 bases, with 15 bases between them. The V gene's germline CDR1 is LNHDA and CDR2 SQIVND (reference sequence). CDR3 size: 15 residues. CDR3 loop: CASSIPSLGGYGYTF. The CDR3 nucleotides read TGTGCCAGTAGTATTCCGTCTCTTGGAGGCTATGGCTACACCTTC.

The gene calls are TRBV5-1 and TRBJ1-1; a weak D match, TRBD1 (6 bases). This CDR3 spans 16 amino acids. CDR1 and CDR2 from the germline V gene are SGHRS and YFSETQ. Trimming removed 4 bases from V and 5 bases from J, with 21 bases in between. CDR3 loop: CASSDPRGWGTTEAFF. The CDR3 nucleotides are TGCGCCAGCAGCGATCCAAGGGGGTGGGGAACAACTGAAGCTTTCTTT.

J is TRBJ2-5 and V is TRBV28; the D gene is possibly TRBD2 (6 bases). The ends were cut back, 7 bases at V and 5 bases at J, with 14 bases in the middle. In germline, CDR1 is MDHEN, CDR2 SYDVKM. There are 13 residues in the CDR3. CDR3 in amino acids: CASNGGTLETQYF. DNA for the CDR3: TGTGCCAGCAATGGCGGGACTCTTGAGACCCAGTACTTC.

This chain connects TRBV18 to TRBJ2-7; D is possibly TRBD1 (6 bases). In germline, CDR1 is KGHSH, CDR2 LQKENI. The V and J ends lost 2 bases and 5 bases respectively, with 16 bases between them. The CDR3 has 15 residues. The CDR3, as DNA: TGTGCCAGCTCACCAGAGGGGGTCGGGTCGCACGAGCAGTACTTC. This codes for CASSPEGVGSHEQYF. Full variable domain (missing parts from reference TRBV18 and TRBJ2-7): NAGVMQNPRHLVRRRGQEARLRCSPMKGHSHVYWYRQLPEEGLKFMVYLQKENIIDESGMPKERFSAEFPKEGPSILRIQQVVRGDSAAYFCASSPEGVGSHEQYFGPGTRLTVT.

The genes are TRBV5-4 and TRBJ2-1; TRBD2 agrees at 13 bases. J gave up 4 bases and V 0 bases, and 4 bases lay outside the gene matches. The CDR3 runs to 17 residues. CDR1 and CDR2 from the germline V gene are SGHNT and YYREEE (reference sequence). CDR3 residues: CASSLGEGLAGYNEQFF. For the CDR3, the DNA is TGTGCCAGCAGCTTGGGCGAGGGACTAGCGGGATACAATGAGCAGTTCTTC.

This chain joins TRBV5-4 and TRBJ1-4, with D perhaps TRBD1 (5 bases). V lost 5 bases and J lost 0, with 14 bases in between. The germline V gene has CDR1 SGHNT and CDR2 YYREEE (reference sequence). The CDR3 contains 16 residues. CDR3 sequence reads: CASRSQGLATNEKLFF. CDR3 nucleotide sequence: TGTGCCAGCAGATCCCAGGGTCTTGCAACTAATGAAAAACTGTTTTTT.

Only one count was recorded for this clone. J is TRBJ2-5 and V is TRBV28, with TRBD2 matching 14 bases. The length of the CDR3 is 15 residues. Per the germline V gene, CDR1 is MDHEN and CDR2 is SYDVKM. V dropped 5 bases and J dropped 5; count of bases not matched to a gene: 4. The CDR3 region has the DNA TGTGCCAGCAGTCCTTGGACTAGCGGGAGGGAGACCCAGTACTTC. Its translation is CASSPWTSGRETQYF.

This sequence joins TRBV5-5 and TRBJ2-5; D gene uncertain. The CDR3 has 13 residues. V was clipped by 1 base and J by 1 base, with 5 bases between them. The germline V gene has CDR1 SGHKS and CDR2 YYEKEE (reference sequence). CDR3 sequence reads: CASSLPTQETQYF. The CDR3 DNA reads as TGTGCCAGCAGCTTGCCTACCCAAGAGACCCAGTACTTC.

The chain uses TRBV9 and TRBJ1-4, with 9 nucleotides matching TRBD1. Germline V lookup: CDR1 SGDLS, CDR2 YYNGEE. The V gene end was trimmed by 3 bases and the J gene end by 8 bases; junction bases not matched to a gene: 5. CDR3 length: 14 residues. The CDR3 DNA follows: TGTGCCAGCAGCGGCCCGGGACAGGGCGAAAAACTGTTTTTT. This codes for CASSGPGQGEKLFF. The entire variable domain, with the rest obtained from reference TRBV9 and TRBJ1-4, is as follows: DSGVTQTPKHLITATGQRVTLRCSPRSGDLSVYWYQQSLDQGLQFLIQYYNGEERAKGNILERFSAQQFPDLHSELNLSSLELGDSALYFCASSGPGQGEKLFFGSGTQLSVL.

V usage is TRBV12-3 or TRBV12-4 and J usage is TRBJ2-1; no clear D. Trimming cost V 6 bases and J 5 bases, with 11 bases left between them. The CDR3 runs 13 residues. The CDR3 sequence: CASRRSEHNEQFF. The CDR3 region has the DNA TGTGCCAGCAGACGCAGCGAACACAATGAGCAGTTCTTC.

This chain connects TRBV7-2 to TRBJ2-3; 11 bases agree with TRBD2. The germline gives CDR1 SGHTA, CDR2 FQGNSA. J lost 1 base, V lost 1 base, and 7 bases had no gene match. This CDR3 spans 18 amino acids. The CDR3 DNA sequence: TGTGCCAGCAGCTTAGTAGCGGGAGGGTCGGGGGGCACAGATACGCAGTATTTT. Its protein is CASSLVAGGSGGTDTQYF.

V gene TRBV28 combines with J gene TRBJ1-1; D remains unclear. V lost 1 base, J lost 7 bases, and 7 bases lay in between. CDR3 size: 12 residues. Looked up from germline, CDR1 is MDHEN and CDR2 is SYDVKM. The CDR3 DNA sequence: TGTGCCAGCAGTTTATCCAGGATTGAAGCTTTCTTT. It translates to CASSLSRIEAFF.

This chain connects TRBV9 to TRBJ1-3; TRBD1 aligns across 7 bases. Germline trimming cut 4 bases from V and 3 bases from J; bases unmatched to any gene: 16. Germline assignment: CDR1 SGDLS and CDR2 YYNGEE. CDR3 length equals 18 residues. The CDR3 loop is CASSPFGLGRGLGNTIYF. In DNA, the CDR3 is TGTGCCAGCAGCCCCTTCGGGTTAGGTAGGGGGCTTGGAAACACCATATATTTT.